The 4 T cell receptor beta chains below were found in one sample sequenced in a study of cytomegalovirus exposure and HLA in healthy donors. It was with 60 Vbeta and 13 Jbeta primers that the PCR ran. Produced via immunoSEQ multiplex PCR; TCRdb's table is partial and in-frame only. Among about 190,000 clones, 70% to 75% were seen once, and the ten largest hold approximately 3.1%. Sequencing was performed on PBMCs. Receptor source: a woman in her twenties or thirties in good health and CMV-seropositive.

The chain has TRBV19 and TRBJ2-5, with TRBD1 matching 10 bases. The CDR3 sequence is 15 residues long. CDR1 is LNHDA, CDR2 SQIVND, per germline (reference sequence). Losses at the gene ends were 3 bases for V and 6 bases for J; bases not matched to a gene: 7. Written as DNA, the CDR3 is TGTGCCAGTAGTATCCGGGACAGGGGAGGACAGACCCAGTACTTC. As protein: CASSIRDRGGQTQYF.

J is TRBJ2-3 and V is TRBV18, with 8 bases matching TRBD2. V trimming: 2 bases; J trimming: 0 bases; junction bases outside the gene matches: 7. This CDR3 region has 17 residues. Per the germline V gene, CDR1 is KGHSH and CDR2 is LQKENI. This CDR3 is CASSPGGGRLSTDTQYF. CDR3 coding DNA: TGTGCCAGCTCACCAGGAGGCGGGAGGCTAAGCACAGATACGCAGTATTTT.

This sequence joins TRBV28 and TRBJ1-2; 8 nucleotides match TRBD1. Germline CDR1 and CDR2: MDHEN and SYDVKM. Losses at the gene ends were 6 bases for V and 8 bases for J; bases not matched to a gene: 11. The CDR3 consists of 14 residues. CDR3 in amino acids: CASRPGQGAGGYTF. CDR3 sequence (DNA): TGTGCCAGCAGACCCGGACAGGGAGCGGGCGGCTACACCTTC.

The rearrangement uses TRBV28 and TRBJ1-4, with D possibly TRBD1 on 5 matching bases. The CDR3 is 16 residues long. Germline values: CDR1 MDHEN, CDR2 SYDVKM. Trimming took 10 bases from V and 0 from J, leaving 18 bases between them. The chain's CDR3 is CAIGGRGVATNEKLFF. The CDR3 bases are TGTGCCATCGGGGGACGGGGGGTAGCAACTAATGAAAAACTGTTTTTT.